These 4 T cell receptor beta chains originate from one sample sequenced in a study of CD8+ T cells in alopecia areata. Following extraction, RNA underwent reverse transcription to cDNA, which served as the sequencing template. The protocol was immunoSEQ multiplex PCR, while the TCRdb copy is restricted to in-frame clones and leaves out a portion. The table has 160,000 or so clones, approximately 65% seen once. Treatment reported: oral pan-JAK inhibitor, 5-10 mg twice daily. The sequencing here drew on CD4+ T cells sorted from blood, taken at week 4, from a patient treated with tofacitinib. The receptors were gathered from a human donor with alopecia areata.

The chain combines TRBV6-4 with TRBJ1-5; D gene ambiguous. The ends were cut back, 4 bases at V and 2 bases at J, with 6 bases in the middle. The germline V gene has CDR1 MRHNA and CDR2 SNTAGT. This CDR3 has 13 residues. CDR3 bases: TGTGCCAGCAGTGTGGATGGCAATCAGCCCCAGCATTTT. Translation gives CASSVDGNQPQHF.

This clone was seen just once. The V gene is TRBV19, the J gene TRBJ2-6, with 7 bases lining up with TRBD1. The CDR3 totals 14 residues. Germline V gene sequence: CDR1 LNHDA, CDR2 SQIVND (reference sequence). J gave up 5 bases and V 5 bases, and 3 bases lay outside the gene matches. CDR3 sequence reads: CASSPQGWANVLTF. CDR3 sequence (DNA): TGTGCCAGTAGTCCACAGGGGTGGGCCAACGTCCTGACTTTC.

The chain joins TRBV30 to TRBJ1-1; D not resolved. The CDR3 runs 12 residues. V was shortened by 3 bases and J by 0 bases, with 5 bases between the two germline ends. CDR1 GTSNPN and CDR2 SVGIG come from the germline V gene (reference sequence). The CDR3 protein is CAWRGMNTEAFF. CDR3 nucleotides: TGTGCCTGGAGAGGGATGAACACTGAAGCTTTCTTT.

This chain links TRBV15 with TRBJ2-7; D possibly corresponds to TRBD1 (6 bases). V was pared by 1 base and J by 5 bases, with 9 bases between. There are 13 residues in the CDR3. CDR1 and CDR2 (germline): LNHNV, YYDKDF (reference sequence). The CDR3 reads CATSRAGDHEQYF. The CDR3 bases are TGTGCCACCAGCAGAGCAGGGGACCACGAGCAGTACTTC.